This TCR beta chain originates from a study of graft-versus-host responses after intestinal transplantation. This clone was counted once. The table came from immunoSEQ multiplex PCR; TCRdb's copy has only in-frame clones and leaves some out. The data hold more than 10,000 clones, with over 60% observed a single time. V was cut by 4 bases and J by 11 bases, with 11 bases left in between. From germline, CDR1 is MNHNS and CDR2 SASEGT. This CDR3 region has 11 residues. The TCR sequence derives from a human patient who received an intestinal transplant, so some T cells may come from the graft donor. This chain joins TRBV6-1 and TRBJ1-1, with D unresolved. The sample consisted of PBMCs, taken roughly 74 weeks after intestinal transplant. This CDR3 reads CASSGTSLAFF. As DNA, the CDR3 is TGTGCCAGCAGTGGGACGAGTTTGGCTTTCTTT.